In this sample, the clone carrying this TCR beta chain turned up once. The record originates from a study of blood T cell repertoires in COVID-19. Using immunoSEQ multiplex PCR, the repertoire was profiled, and TCRdb retains in-frame clones only, with some absent. There are some 150,000 clones in the sample; approximately 88% occur only once, and 1.2% lies in the top ten. Germline CDR1 reads SGHRS; CDR2 reads YFSETQ. The CDR3 totals 15 residues. Trimming cost V 0 bases and J 7 bases; bases outside gene matches: 3. Sample: PBMCs or T cells enriched from blood (not recorded which). This TCR derives from a woman younger than 45 with acute COVID-19. This chain links TRBV5-1 with TRBJ1-6, with 8 bases fitting TRBD1. CDR3 sequence reads: CASSLGTGSNSPLHF. In DNA form, the CDR3 reads TGCGCCAGCAGCTTGGGGACAGGGTCAAATTCACCCCTCCACTTT.